This is a list of T cell receptor beta chains from one sample in a study of blood T cell repertoires in COVID-19. The protocol was immunoSEQ multiplex PCR, while the TCRdb copy is restricted to in-frame clones and leaves out a portion. The sample shows around 450,000 clones, nearly 90% of them seen only once. Sequencing used PBMCs or T cells enriched from blood (not recorded which). The receptors were gathered from a woman in her late teens or twenties with acute COVID-19. Each CDR3 is given with its conserved first and last residue. The D gene is left open where the match is weak. Only some rows state a clone size, as once, few, many or a class for expanded clones.

NA | TRBJ1-5 | TRBV24-1 | NA | CATSDGDSNQPQHF | TGTGCCACCAGTGATGGAGATAGCAATCAGCCCCAGCATTTT
TRBD1 | TRBJ1-1 | TRBV10-3 | NA | CAIRSGGYTEAFF | TGTGCCATCAGATCAGGGGGATACACTGAAGCTTTCTTT
TRBD1 | TRBJ2-5 | TRBV7-7 | NA | CASRLLGTEQETQYF | TGTGCCAGCAGGCTTCTTGGGACAGAGCAAGAGACCCAGTACTTC
NA | TRBJ1-6 | TRBV7-9 | NA | CASSLDQGSSPLHF | TGTGCCAGCAGCTTAGACCAGGGCAGCTCACCCCTCCACTTT
TRBD1 | TRBJ1-1 | TRBV15 | NA | CATSPRWTGGMNAFF | TGTGCCACCAGCCCCCGATGGACAGGGGGCATGAATGCTTTCTTT
NA | TRBJ2-5 | TRBV6-2/TRBV6-3 | NA | CASSSGQRDSETQYF | TGTGCCAGCAGCTCCGGACAACGGGACTCGGAGACCCAGTACTTC
NA | TRBJ2-3 | TRBV27 | NA | CASSFSYTQYF | TGTGCCAGCAGTTTTTCGTATACGCAGTATTTT
NA | TRBJ1-2 | TRBV11-2 | NA | CASSLDVFGYTF | TGTGCCAGCAGCTTAGATGTATTTGGCTACACCTTC
NA | TRBJ2-5 | TRBV4-1 | NA | CASSQDGAGRGETQYF | TGCGCCAGCAGCCAAGATGGTGCGGGAAGGGGAGAGACCCAGTACTTC
NA | TRBJ1-1 | TRBV19 | NA | CASSSPVNTEAFF | TGTGCCAGTAGTAGCCCAGTGAACACTGAAGCTTTCTTT
TRBD1 | TRBJ2-7 | TRBV28 | NA | CASKDREYLEYF | TGTGCCAGCAAGGACAGGGAGTATTTGGAGTACTTC
TRBD2 | TRBJ2-7 | TRBV4-1 | NA | CASSPFAAGGVEQYF | TGCGCCAGCAGCCCGTTTGCAGCGGGGGGTGTCGAGCAGTACTTC
NA | TRBJ1-4 | TRBV7-2 | NA | CASSFGGTGLFF | TGTGCCAGCAGCTTTGGAGGAACGGGCCTGTTTTTT
TRBD1 | TRBJ1-2 | TRBV18 | few | CASVPGTDYGYTF | TGTGCCAGCGTGCCCGGGACAGACTATGGCTACACCTTC
NA | TRBJ2-2 | TRBV7-9 | NA | CASPDGTSNTGELFF | TGTGCCAGCCCAGACGGGACTTCGAACACCGGGGAGCTGTTTTTT
NA | TRBJ1-1 | TRBV15 | NA | CATSTMDRSTEAFF | TGTGCCACCAGCACAATGGACAGAAGCACTGAAGCTTTCTTT
NA | TRBJ1-5 | TRBV5-1 | NA | CASSLTGDQPQHF | TGCGCCAGCAGCTTAACGGGAGATCAGCCCCAGCATTTT
TRBD1 | TRBJ2-1 | TRBV19 | NA | CASNPGQGAPGSYNEQFF | TGTGCCAGTAACCCGGGACAGGGGGCCCCTGGCTCCTACAATGAGCAGTTCTTC
NA | TRBJ1-1 | TRBV19 | NA | CASRQSHTEAFF | TGTGCCAGCCGACAGTCGCACACTGAAGCTTTCTTT
NA | TRBJ1-4 | TRBV25-1 | NA | CASSEVLEKLFF | TGTGCCAGCAGTGAAGTGTTAGAAAAACTGTTTTTT
TRBD2 | TRBJ2-5 | TRBV5-1 | NA | CASSLGTSGVWYF | TGCGCCAGCAGCTTAGGGACTAGCGGGGTGTGGTACTTC
NA | TRBJ1-2 | TRBV6-2/TRBV6-3 | NA | CASSSRDTYGYTF | TGTGCCAGCAGTTCCCGGGACACCTATGGCTACACCTTC
NA | TRBJ1-6 | TRBV18 | NA | CASSPSTGRDSPLHF | TGTGCCAGCTCACCATCCACAGGGAGGGATTCACCCCTCCACTTT
TRBD1 | TRBJ1-1 | TRBV6-5 | NA | CASNQGQGLAAFF | TGTGCCAGCAACCAAGGACAGGGGCTTGCAGCTTTCTTT
NA | TRBJ2-1 | TRBV9 | NA | CASSVGRPDNEQFF | TGTGCCAGCAGCGTAGGGCGGCCGGACAATGAGCAGTTCTTC
NA | TRBJ1-1 | TRBV7-9 | NA | CASSFVFGLTREEGRAFF | TGTGCCAGCAGCTTCGTGTTCGGGTTAACACGGGAAGAAGGTAGGGCTTTCTTT
NA | TRBJ1-2 | TRBV19 | NA | CASNLSGNGYTF | TGTGCCAGTAATCTGAGCGGGAACGGCTACACCTTC
NA | TRBJ1-1 | TRBV19 | NA | CASSTVLNTEAFF | TGTGCCAGTAGTACCGTGTTGAACACTGAAGCTTTCTTT
TRBD2 | TRBJ2-7 | TRBV6-1 | NA | CASSEWTSGYEQYF | TGTGCCAGCAGTGAATGGACTAGCGGATACGAGCAGTACTTC
NA | TRBJ2-7 | TRBV2 | NA | CASSGGDEQYF | TGTGCCAGCAGTGGGGGCGACGAGCAGTACTTC
TRBD2 | TRBJ2-2 | TRBV18 | few | CASSPGRGGRNANTGELFF | TGTGCCAGCTCACCCGGGCGGGGGGGCCGAAATGCGAACACCGGGGAGCTGTTTTTT
TRBD1 | TRBJ2-3 | TRBV7-8 | NA | CASSLEGQGIPDTQYF | TGTGCCAGCAGCTTAGAGGGACAGGGGATTCCAGATACGCAGTATTTT
NA | TRBJ1-4 | TRBV1 | once | CTSSLYFRECKEKLFF | TGCACCAGCAGCCTCTATTTTCGGGAGTGTAAGGAAAAACTGTTTTTT
NA | TRBJ1-4 | TRBV30 | NA | CAWSEHSTNEKLFF | TGTGCCTGGAGTGAGCACTCAACTAATGAAAAACTGTTTTTT
NA | TRBJ1-1 | TRBV6-5 | NA | CASSLLGNTEAFF | TGTGCCAGCAGCCTCCTCGGTAACACTGAAGCTTTCTTT
NA | TRBJ2-3 | TRBV5-1 | NA | CASSKGQGADTQYF | TGCGCCAGCAGCAAGGGGCAGGGCGCAGATACGCAGTATTTT
TRBD1 | TRBJ1-5 | TRBV5-1 | NA | CASSPTGGGQPQHF | TGCGCCAGCAGCCCGACAGGGGGCGGTCAGCCCCAGCATTTT
NA | TRBJ1-5 | TRBV15 | NA | CATSRVRAVSNQPQHF | TGTGCCACCAGCAGAGTCAGGGCGGTTAGCAATCAGCCCCAGCATTTT
TRBD1 | TRBJ2-2 | TRBV6-4 | NA | CASSRTGNTGELFF | TGTGCCAGCAGCCGGACAGGAAACACCGGGGAGCTGTTTTTT
TRBD1 | TRBJ2-2 | TRBV5-1 | NA | CASSLPGTGLAGELFF | TGCGCCAGCAGCCTACCCGGGACAGGGCTGGCCGGGGAGCTGTTTTTT
TRBD1 | TRBJ1-6 | TRBV28 | NA | CASSSGTVIYNSPLHF | TGTGCCAGCAGTTCCGGGACAGTAATCTATAATTCACCCCTCCACTTT
TRBD2 | TRBJ2-1 | TRBV10-3 | NA | CAITGLASNEQFF | TGTGCCATCACCGGACTAGCGAGTAATGAGCAGTTCTTC
TRBD1 | TRBJ2-1 | TRBV27 | NA | CASSPDRDREQFF | TGTGCCAGCAGTCCGGACAGGGATCGGGAGCAGTTCTTC
TRBD2 | TRBJ2-7 | TRBV6-2/TRBV6-3 | NA | CASSYGLAGGVSYEQYF | TGTGCCAGCAGTTACGGTCTAGCGGGAGGCGTCTCCTACGAGCAGTACTTC
NA | TRBJ1-5 | TRBV6-5 | NA | CASSYSTRGGQPQHF | TGTGCCAGCAGTTACTCGACCAGGGGAGGGCAGCCCCAGCATTTT
NA | TRBJ1-3 | TRBV5-8 | NA | CASSLGTFSGNTIYF | TGTGCCAGCAGCCTGGGGACATTCTCTGGAAACACCATATATTTT
TRBD1 | TRBJ1-2 | TRBV4-3 | once | CASSQDLWDRDDYGYTF | TGCGCCAGCAGCCAAGATCTTTGGGACAGGGATGACTATGGCTACACCTTC
TRBD1 | TRBJ2-7 | TRBV27 | NA | CASSLRQGDEQYF | TGTGCCAGCAGTTTAAGACAGGGTGACGAGCAGTACTTC
TRBD2 | TRBJ2-3 | TRBV9 | NA | CASSVRRGGTDTQYF | TGTGCCAGCAGCGTCCGGCGGGGGGGTACAGATACGCAGTATTTT
TRBD1 | TRBJ2-7 | TRBV27 | NA | CASSLTGGLNEQYF | TGTGCCAGCAGTTTAACAGGGGGGCTGAACGAGCAGTACTTC
NA | TRBJ1-1 | TRBV7-9 | few | CASSLLLQGPEAFF | TGTGCCAGCAGCCTGCTCCTGCAGGGGCCCGAAGCTTTCTTT
TRBD1 | TRBJ1-5 | TRBV7-9 | NA | CASSLTGGGAWEPQHF | TGTGCCAGCAGCTTGACAGGGGGAGGGGCCTGGGAGCCCCAGCATTTT
TRBD1 | TRBJ2-7 | TRBV18 | once | CASSLDRVSSYEQYF | TGTGCCAGCTCCCTCGACAGGGTTAGCTCCTACGAGCAGTACTTC